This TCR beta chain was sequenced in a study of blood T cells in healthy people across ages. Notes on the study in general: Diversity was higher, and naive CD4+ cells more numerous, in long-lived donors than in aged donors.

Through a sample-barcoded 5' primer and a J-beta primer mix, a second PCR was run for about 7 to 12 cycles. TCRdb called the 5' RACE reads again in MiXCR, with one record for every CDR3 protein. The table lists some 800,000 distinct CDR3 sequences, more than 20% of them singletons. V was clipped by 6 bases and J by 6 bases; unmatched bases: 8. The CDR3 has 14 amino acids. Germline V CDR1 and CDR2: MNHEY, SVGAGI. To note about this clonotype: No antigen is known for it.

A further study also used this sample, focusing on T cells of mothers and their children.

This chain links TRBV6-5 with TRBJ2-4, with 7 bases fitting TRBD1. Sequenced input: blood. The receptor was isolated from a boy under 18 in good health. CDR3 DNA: TGTGCCAGCAGGGCTACGGGACAGCGAAACATTCAGTACTTC. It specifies CASRATGQRNIQYF.